This T cell receptor beta chain was sequenced during a study of Ad26.COV2.S vaccination and SARS-CoV-2 variants (dated by TCRdb to about 2021). General notes on the study: Donors in the vaccine arm were drawn from COV1001, a multicentre, randomized, double-blind, placebo-controlled phase I-IIa trial testing Ad26.COV2.S in healthy adults. Dosing of Ad26.COV2.S was intramuscular, at either 5x10^10 or 1x10^11 viral particles, delivered as one shot or as two shots spaced 56 days apart. The specificity and breadth of SARS-CoV-2-reactive T cell receptors after Ad26.COV2.S vaccination were assessed by TCRbeta repertoire sequencing. The TCR-sequenced set comprised approximately 32 samples: around 20 Ad26.COV2.S vaccine recipients, 5 placebo recipients and 8 SARS-CoV-2 convalescent individuals. Participants in the trial were split at random into five groups of five each, receiving low-dose or high-dose Ad26.COV2.S once or twice, or else placebo on both occasions. Investigators remained blinded to trial group allocation during experiments and outcome assessment.

Study-level results and caveats: Vaccine and placebo recipients had similar non-spike TCR breadth, a finding consistent with the vaccine containing only spike. The authors noted that total T cell responses may have been underestimated by the TCR breadth and depth analyses. Spike-specific TCR breadth was higher in Ad26.COV2.S recipients than in placebo recipients (P = 0.0014). After vaccination, spike-specific CD8+ and CD4+ T cell responses were reported to show substantial breadth. The study was not powered for comparison of responses between vaccine doses or regimens.

The CDR3 runs 15 residues from the cysteine to the phenylalanine. Only the CDR3 region is kept as DNA, spanning 45 bases read in frame from base 1. The germline V gene provides CDR1 SNHLY and CDR2 FYNNEI. V was cut back by 6 bases and J by 5 bases, leaving a gap of 16 bases between them. The immunoSEQ Assay was the method used to sequence TCRbeta CDR3 regions. After extraction, genomic DNA underwent amplification by bias-controlled multiplex PCR, followed by high-throughput sequencing. The study's own analysis went as follows. To quantify the absolute abundance of every unique TCRbeta CDR3 region, sequences were collapsed and filtered. T cell fraction was estimated by normalizing TCRbeta template counts to usable DNA, with usable DNA measured through amplification of reference genes found in all nucleated cells. Repertoire TCRs were annotated as SARS-CoV-2-specific by exact matching of V gene, CDR3 amino acid sequence and J gene to a known reactive TCR set. The reference SARS-CoV-2 TCR set came from MIRA and was filtered for enrichment in COVID-19-positive ImmuneCODE repertoires, removing public or cross-reactive TCRs. Using the MIRA antigens, annotated TCRs were further analysed by specific ORF or by position within an ORF. Depth was the summed frequency of annotated unique rearrangements, while breadth was defined as annotated unique rearrangements over total unique productive rearrangements. Two-sided Wilcoxon rank-sum tests were used to compare TCR breadth between groups. In its TCRdb copy, this immuneACCESS table keeps in-frame sequences only and misses some clones. Where compared with another copy, unresolved V genes explain less than half of these, and the others have no known cause. The V and J calls and the clone size are those of that table, but D and trimming were determined from the DNA. Counted in this sample were hundreds of thousands of clones; over 75% of them appeared once. Jointly, the top ten make up around 3.5% of the sample.

To note about this clone: Which antigen it targets is not known. No base quality values were provided; no much bigger clone lies one nucleotide off.

The sample's treatment or condition label, decoded: around 19 received Ad26.COV2.S at low or high dose, single or two shots; 5 received placebo; per-sample allocation not given. Repertoires of vaccine and placebo recipients were sequenced from samples taken on day 63 after the first injection. In Cohort 1b, about 25 adults aged 18-55 years were enrolled at a single site in Boston, USA, between 29 July and 7 August 2020. Ad26.COV2.S was a replication-incompetent adenovirus type 26 vector expressing a prefusion-stabilized SARS-CoV-2 spike protein from the original Wuhan strain. Here the chain combines TRBV2 and TRBJ1-4, with a weak D call of TRBD1 (6 bases match). The material sequenced was peripheral blood, taken in a trial of Ad26.COV2.S vaccine versus placebo. This TCR derives from a person aged 18-60 years who received the Ad26.COV2.S COVID-19 vaccine or a placebo. The DNA sequence is given as TGTGCCAGCAGAGTAACAGGGCTCGGGAATGAAAAACTGTTTTTT. This codes for CASRVTGLGNEKLFF.